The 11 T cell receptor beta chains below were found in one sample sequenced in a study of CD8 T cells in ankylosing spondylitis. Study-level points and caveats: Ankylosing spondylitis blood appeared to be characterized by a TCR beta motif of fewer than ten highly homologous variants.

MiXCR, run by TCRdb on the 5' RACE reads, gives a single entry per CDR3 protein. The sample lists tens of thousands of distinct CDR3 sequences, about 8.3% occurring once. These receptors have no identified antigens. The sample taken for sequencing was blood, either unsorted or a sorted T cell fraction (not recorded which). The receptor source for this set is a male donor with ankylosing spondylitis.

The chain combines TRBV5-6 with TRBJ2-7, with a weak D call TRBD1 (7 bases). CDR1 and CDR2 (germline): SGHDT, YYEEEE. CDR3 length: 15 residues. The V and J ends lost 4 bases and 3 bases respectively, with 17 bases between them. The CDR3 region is CASSLRDSPGYEQYF. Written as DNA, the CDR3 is TGTGCCAGCAGCCTGCGGGACAGTCCAGGCTACGAGCAGTACTTC.

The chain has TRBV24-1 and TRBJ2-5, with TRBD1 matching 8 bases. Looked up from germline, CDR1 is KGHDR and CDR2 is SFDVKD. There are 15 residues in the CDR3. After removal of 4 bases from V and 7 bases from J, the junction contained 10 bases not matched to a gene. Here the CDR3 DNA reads TGTGCCACCAGTGAGGTCGGACAGGGCCTCGGGACCCAGTACTTC. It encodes CATSEVGQGLGTQYF.

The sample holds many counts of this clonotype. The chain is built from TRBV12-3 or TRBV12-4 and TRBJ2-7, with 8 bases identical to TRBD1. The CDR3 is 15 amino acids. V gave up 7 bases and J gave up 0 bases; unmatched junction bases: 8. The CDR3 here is CASTTRTGNSYEQYV. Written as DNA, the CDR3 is TGTGCCAGCACCACACGGACAGGGAACTCCTACGAGCAGTACGTC.

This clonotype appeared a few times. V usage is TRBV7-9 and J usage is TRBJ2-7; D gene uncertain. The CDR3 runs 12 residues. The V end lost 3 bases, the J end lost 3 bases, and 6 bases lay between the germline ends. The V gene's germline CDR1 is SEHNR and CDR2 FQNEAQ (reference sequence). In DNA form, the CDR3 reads TGTGCCAGCAGCTTGGATGACTACGAGCAGTACGTC. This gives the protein CASSLDDYEQYV.

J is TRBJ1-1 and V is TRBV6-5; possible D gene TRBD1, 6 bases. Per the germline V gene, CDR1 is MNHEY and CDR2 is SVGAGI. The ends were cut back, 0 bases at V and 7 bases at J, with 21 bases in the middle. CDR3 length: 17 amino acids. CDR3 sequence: CASSYSTPGGRGSEAFF. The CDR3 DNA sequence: TGTGCCAGCAGTTACTCGACTCCGGGGGGCAGGGGCAGTGAAGCTTTCTTT.

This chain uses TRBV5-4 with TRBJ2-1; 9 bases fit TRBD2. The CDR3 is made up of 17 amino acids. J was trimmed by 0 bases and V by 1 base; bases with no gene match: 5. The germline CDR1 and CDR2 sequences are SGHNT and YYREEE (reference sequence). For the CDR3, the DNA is TGTGCCAGCAGCTTGTCCGCTAGCGGGGTCTCCTACAATGAGCAGTTCTTC. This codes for CASSLSASGVSYNEQFF.

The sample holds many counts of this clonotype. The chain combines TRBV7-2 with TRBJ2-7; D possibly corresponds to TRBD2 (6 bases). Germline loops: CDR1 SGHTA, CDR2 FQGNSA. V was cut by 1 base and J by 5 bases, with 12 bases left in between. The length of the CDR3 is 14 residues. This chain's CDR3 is CASSLEIGGDEQYF. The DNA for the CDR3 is TGTGCCAGCAGCTTAGAGATAGGAGGGGACGAGCAGTACTTC.

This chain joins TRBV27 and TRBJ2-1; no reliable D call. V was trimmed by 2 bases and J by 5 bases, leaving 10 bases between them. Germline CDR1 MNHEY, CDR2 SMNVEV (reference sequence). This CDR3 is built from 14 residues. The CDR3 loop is CASSLRSTHNEQFF. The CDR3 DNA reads TGTGCCAGCAGTTTAAGGTCAACCCACAATGAGCAGTTCTTC.

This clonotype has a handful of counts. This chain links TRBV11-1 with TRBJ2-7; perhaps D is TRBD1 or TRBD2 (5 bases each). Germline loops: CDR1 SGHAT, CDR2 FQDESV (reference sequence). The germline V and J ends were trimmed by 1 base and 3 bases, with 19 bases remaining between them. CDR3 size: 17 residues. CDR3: CASSLGQGVRRGYEQYF. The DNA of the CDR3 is TGTGCCAGCAGCTTAGGGCAGGGAGTCCGCCGTGGCTACGAGCAGTACTTC.

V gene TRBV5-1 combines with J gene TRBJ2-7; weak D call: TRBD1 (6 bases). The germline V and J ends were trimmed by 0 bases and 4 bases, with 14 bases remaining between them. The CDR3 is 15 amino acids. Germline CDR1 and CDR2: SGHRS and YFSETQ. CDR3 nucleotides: TGCGCCAGCAGCTTGGCCGGGACAATAACTTACGAGCAGTACTTC. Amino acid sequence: CASSLAGTITYEQYF. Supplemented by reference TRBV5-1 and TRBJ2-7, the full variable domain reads KAGVTQTPRYLIKTRGQQVTLSCSPISGHRSVSWYQQTPGQGLQFLFEYFSETQRNKGNFPGRFSGRQFSNSRSEMNVSTLELGDSALYLCASSLAGTITYEQYFGPGTRLTVT.

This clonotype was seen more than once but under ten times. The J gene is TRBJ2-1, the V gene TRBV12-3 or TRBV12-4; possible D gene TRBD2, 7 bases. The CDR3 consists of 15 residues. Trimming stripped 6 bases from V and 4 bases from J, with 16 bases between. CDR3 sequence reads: CASSSAGAYYNEQFF. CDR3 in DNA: TGTGCCAGCAGCTCGGCGGGGGCTTATTACAATGAGCAGTTCTTC.